These T cell receptor beta chains were read from a single sample in a study of blood T cell repertoires in COVID-19. Measured with immunoSEQ multiplex PCR; TCRdb has only the in-frame clones, and not every one. The repertoire has roughly 200,000 clones, under 80% of them found once; the top ten carry approximately 13%. Input material: peripheral blood. The receptors stem from a man in his fifties or sixties who had recovered from COVID-19. Each CDR3 is given with its conserved first and last residue. D genes are given only for firm matches. Expanded clones get a size class; other rows say once, few or many, or leave the size out.

j_call cdr3_length clone_size d_call v_call cdr3_aa cdr3_nt
TRBJ2-7 13 - TRBD2 TRBV28 CASVGGRAGEQYF TGTGCCAGCGTTGGCGGGAGGGCTGGGGAGCAGTACTTC
TRBJ2-3 18 - TRBD2 TRBV5-4 CASPKEGTSGSGTDTQYF TGTGCCAGCCCAAAGGAGGGGACTAGCGGGAGTGGAACAGATACGCAGTATTTT
TRBJ2-1 13 - - TRBV7-3 CASSSDYHNEQFF TGTGCCAGCAGCTCAGACTACCACAATGAGCAGTTCTTC
TRBJ2-3 17 - TRBD2 TRBV7-9 CASSTRTSGGHTDTQYF TGTGCCAGCAGCACAAGGACTAGCGGAGGGCACACAGATACGCAGTATTTT
TRBJ2-7 14 - - TRBV30 CAWSQLGLAYEQYF TGTGCCTGGAGTCAGTTGGGGCTAGCCTACGAGCAGTACTTC
TRBJ1-4 19 - TRBD1 TRBV7-8 CASSPRDRGLSKTNEKLFF TGTGCCAGCAGCCCCCGGGACAGGGGACTTAGTAAGACTAATGAAAAACTGTTTTTT
TRBJ2-2 17 once - TRBV14 CASSQDSLAHWAGELFF TGTGCCAGCAGCCAAGATTCCCTAGCCCATTGGGCCGGGGAGCTGTTTTTT
TRBJ1-5 16 once - TRBV19 CASSRAGSVSNQPQHF TGTGCCAGTAGTAGGGCAGGGTCGGTAAGCAATCAGCCCCAGCATTTT
TRBJ2-7 15 - TRBD2 TRBV24-1 CATSHTGLGAYEQYF TGTGCCACCAGCCACACCGGACTAGGGGCCTACGAGCAGTACTTC
TRBJ2-1 16 once TRBD1 TRBV27 CASSTRQGATYNEQFF TGTGCCAGCAGTACACGACAGGGGGCGACCTACAATGAGCAGTTCTTC
TRBJ1-2 15 - TRBD1 TRBV9 CASSRTGQSNYGYTF TGTGCCAGCAGCAGAACGGGACAGTCTAACTATGGCTACACCTTC
TRBJ1-3 15 - - TRBV2 CASSVGGISGNTIYF TGTGCCAGCAGTGTCGGCGGAATCTCTGGAAACACCATATATTTT
TRBJ1-5 13 - - TRBV10-1 CAKPGGYNQPQHF TGCGCGAAGCCGGGGGGTTACAATCAGCCCCAGCATTTT
TRBJ2-4 17 - - TRBV2 CASSGRDFSLAKNIQYF TGTGCCAGCAGTGGGAGGGACTTCTCCTTAGCCAAAAACATTCAGTACTTC
TRBJ1-6 15 - TRBD1 TRBV9 CASSVRTGESSPLHF TGTGCCAGCAGCGTCAGGACAGGGGAGAGTTCACCCCTCCACTTT
TRBJ2-1 15 - TRBD1 TRBV5-4 CASSRRQGAGNEQFF TGTGCCAGCAGCCGCAGACAGGGGGCTGGGAATGAGCAGTTCTTC
TRBJ2-7 16 - - TRBV12-5 CASGPPKAAGNLEQYF TGTGCTAGTGGTCCACCCAAAGCAGCAGGGAATCTCGAGCAGTACTTC
TRBJ2-1 17 few TRBD2 TRBV19 CASRPSSGRANYNEQFF TGTGCCAGTAGGCCATCCAGCGGGAGGGCCAATTACAATGAGCAGTTCTTC
TRBJ2-7 13 - TRBD2 TRBV28 CASSFSGGYEQYF TGTGCCAGCAGTTTTAGCGGGGGCTACGAGCAGTACTTC
TRBJ1-1 15 few - TRBV15 CATRQQDRLYTEAFF TGTGCCACCAGACAACAGGACCGCTTGTACACTGAAGCTTTCTTT
TRBJ2-7 15 - - TRBV5-1 CASSSTGTTSYEQYF TGCGCCAGCAGCTCGACCGGGACAACATCCTACGAGCAGTACTTC
TRBJ2-3 15 - - TRBV24-1 CATSEPGHPPDTQYF TGTGCCACCAGTGAACCGGGACACCCTCCCGATACGCAGTATTTT
TRBJ1-1 13 - TRBD1 TRBV30 CAWSDAGGTEAFF TGTGCCTGGAGTGATGCAGGGGGCACTGAAGCTTTCTTT
TRBJ2-5 16 - - TRBV28 CASSSIGGTGAETQYF TGTGCCAGCAGTTCCATCGGCGGAACGGGAGCAGAGACCCAGTACTTC
TRBJ2-7 13 - TRBD2 TRBV19 CASSKTSGYEQYF TGTGCCAGTAGTAAGACTAGCGGGTACGAGCAGTACTTC
TRBJ2-3 19 - TRBD2 TRBV5-1 CASTGAGLANQLSTDTQYF TGCGCCAGCACTGGGGCGGGACTAGCGAACCAACTGAGCACAGATACGCAGTATTTT
TRBJ2-1 16 - TRBD2 TRBV10-1 CASSGFTSGIFNEQFF TGCGCCAGCAGTGGTTTTACTAGCGGGATTTTCAATGAGCAGTTCTTC
TRBJ2-1 15 - TRBD1 TRBV7-2 CASSLGDRAYNEQFF TGTGCCAGCAGCTTAGGAGACAGGGCGTACAATGAGCAGTTCTTC
TRBJ1-4 14 - - TRBV6-5 CASCTGSTNEKLFF TGTGCCAGCTGCACAGGGTCAACTAATGAAAAACTGTTTTTT
TRBJ2-1 17 - TRBD2 TRBV3-1/TRBV3-2 CASSQDQASGRYNEQFF TGTGCCAGCAGCCAAGATCAGGCTAGCGGGAGATACAATGAGCAGTTCTTC
TRBJ2-5 16 - TRBD2 TRBV15 CATSRERAGLGETQYF TGTGCCACCAGCAGAGAACGAGCGGGACTCGGTGAGACCCAGTACTTC
TRBJ2-7 13 once - TRBV11-2 CASSVGRGYEQYF TGTGCCAGCAGCGTCGGAAGGGGCTACGAGCAGTACTTC
TRBJ2-1 16 - TRBD2 TRBV5-4 CASSGLAPLGNNEQFF TGTGCCAGCAGCGGACTAGCCCCCTTGGGTAACAATGAGCAGTTCTTC
TRBJ1-4 15 - - TRBV30 CAWKSKGVLSEKLFF TGTGCCTGGAAATCCAAGGGGGTCCTAAGTGAAAAACTGTTTTTT
TRBJ1-1 17 - TRBD1 TRBV7-8 CASSSSRDRGLNTEAFF TGTGCCAGCAGCTCGTCCCGGGACAGGGGCTTGAACACTGAAGCTTTCTTT
TRBJ2-1 15 - TRBD2 TRBV30 CAWSAQGFREDEQFF TGTGCCTGGAGTGCCCAGGGATTTCGGGAGGATGAGCAGTTCTTC
TRBJ2-7 15 - TRBD1 TRBV18 CASSPGQELVYEQYF TGTGCCAGCTCCCCGGGACAGGAACTAGTATACGAGCAGTACTTC